This T cell receptor (beta chain) derives from a study of blood T cell repertoires in COVID-19. Overall study context: The samples span acute and convalescent COVID-19 from the United States, Italy and Spain. PBMCs, B-cell-depleted T cells, or T cells provided the cDNA or gDNA that made up the material.

Under the authors' procedure: The assay estimated nucleated cells by amplifying reference gene primers. This table comes from immunoSEQ multiplex PCR, and its TCRdb copy is limited to in-frame clones, with some not included. Clonal size and the V and J genes are those of that table, whereas D and trimming came from the DNA. Among around 170,000 clones listed, around 87% were seen once. The Seattle site enrolled patients during active infection and followed them longitudinally. The specimen sequenced was peripheral blood. The TCR comes from a man aged 55 to 70 with COVID-19, enrolled during active disease.

The CDR3 is CAWSVKQYEQYF. CDR3 DNA: TGTGCCTGGAGTGTAAAACAGTACGAGCAGTACTTC. The chain joins TRBV30 to TRBJ2-7; D gene uncertain. V was clipped by 0 bases and J by 4 bases, with 7 bases between them. This CDR3 comprises 12 residues. Looked up from germline, CDR1 is GTSNPN and CDR2 is SVGIG (reference sequence).